The 24 T cell receptor beta chains presented below share a single source sample, sequenced in a study of T cell responses to AZD1222 COVID-19 vaccine. Some clones are missing from TCRdb's copy, which holds only in-frame ones; the method was immunoSEQ multiplex PCR. The sample carries over 150,000 clones, roughly 88% recorded once. This specimen consisted of peripheral blood, obtained 28 days after the second AZD1222 dose. The receptors originated from an adult who received the AZD1222 COVID-19 vaccine.

The J gene is TRBJ2-1, the V gene TRBV5-1; TRBD2 agrees at 9 bases. The CDR3 consists of 13 residues. With V trimmed by 5 bases and J by 10 bases, 7 bases remained unmatched. CDR1 SGHRS and CDR2 YFSETQ come from the germline V gene. The CDR3: CASRGLAMGEQFF. CDR3 nucleotides: TGCGCCAGCAGGGGACTAGCAATGGGCGAGCAGTTCTTC.

This clone was seen once. V and J are TRBV19 and TRBJ1-1; D is unclear. Per germline, CDR1 LNHDA and CDR2 SQIVND (reference sequence). V gave up 8 bases and J gave up 2 bases, with 18 bases separating them. This CDR3 is built from 15 residues. The CDR3 DNA reads as TGTGCCAGTTTACAGTTCCACCCACCCAACACTGAAGCTTTCTTT. Amino acid sequence: CASLQFHPPNTEAFF.

CDR3 in DNA: TGTGCCAGCAGCCGGGACAGGGGGCGCGAGCAGTACTTC. It translates to CASSRDRGREQYF. The genes are TRBV7-3 and TRBJ2-7, with 12 bases identical to TRBD1. The CDR3 covers 13 residues. V shed 5 bases, J shed 6 bases, and the junction held 2 bases outside the gene matches. Germline-derived CDR1 and CDR2 are SGHTA and FQGTGA.

The V and J genes are TRBV5-1 and TRBJ1-1; maybe TRBD1 (5 bases). The CDR3 is made up of 13 amino acids. Germline CDR1 reads SGHRS; CDR2 reads YFSETQ. Between the trimmed V and J ends, which lost 0 bases and 7 bases, there was a span of 10 bases. In DNA, the CDR3 is TGCGCCAGCAGCTTGGGGGGGACTGTTGAAGCTTTCTTT. This gives the protein CASSLGGTVEAFF.

This chain joins TRBV18 and TRBJ2-3, with 11 bases matching TRBD2. Germline CDR1 is KGHSH and CDR2 is LQKENI. The length of the CDR3 is 19 residues. J gave up 4 bases and V 2 bases, and 14 bases lay outside the gene matches. For the CDR3, the DNA is TGTGCCAGCTCACCATATGGTGGATCGGGACTAGCGGACTCAGATACGCAGTATTTT. Translation: CASSPYGGSGLADSDTQYF.

The chain combines TRBV6-1 with TRBJ1-2; D remains unclear. V lost 3 bases and J lost 8, with 16 bases in between. The germline gives CDR1 MNHNS, CDR2 SASEGT. This CDR3 contains 14 residues. The chain's CDR3 is CASSDLGSPHGYTF. The CDR3 bases are TGTGCCAGCAGTGATCTGGGCAGCCCTCACGGCTACACCTTC.

The chain carries TRBV19 and TRBJ1-2, with 8 bases aligning to TRBD1. Germline trimming cut 3 bases from V and 7 bases from J; bases unmatched to any gene: 10. This CDR3 is built from 15 residues. The germline V gene has CDR1 LNHDA and CDR2 SQIVND (reference sequence). For the CDR3, the DNA is TGTGCCAGTAGTATTGATCAGGGGGCCAGGGGTGGCTACACCTTC. It encodes CASSIDQGARGGYTF.

J is TRBJ2-1 and V is TRBV19, with 11 bases lining up with TRBD2. CDR3 length equals 15 residues. Germline V CDR1 and CDR2: LNHDA, SQIVND (reference sequence). V dropped 5 bases and J dropped 9; count of bases not matched to a gene: 9. The CDR3 sequence: CASSPLAGAPGEQFF. CDR3 DNA: TGTGCCAGTAGTCCACTAGCGGGGGCCCCCGGTGAGCAGTTCTTC.

The chain carries TRBV5-1 and TRBJ2-7; 7 nucleotides match TRBD2. The CDR3 has 13 residues. V shed 4 bases, J shed 3 bases, and the junction held 4 bases outside the gene matches. Germline lookup yields CDR1 SGHRS and CDR2 YFSETQ. The CDR3 spells CASSLSGVYEQYF. In nucleotides, the CDR3 is TGCGCCAGCAGCCTAAGCGGGGTCTACGAGCAGTACTTC. The full variable domain, with the rest looked up from reference TRBV5-1 and TRBJ2-7, is KAGVTQTPRYLIKTRGQQVTLSCSPISGHRSVSWYQQTPGQGLQFLFEYFSETQRNKGNFPGRFSGRQFSNSRSEMNVSTLELGDSALYLCASSLSGVYEQYFGPGTRLTVT.

V gene TRBV3-1 (or the pseudogene TRBV3-2) combines with J gene TRBJ1-2, with D unresolved. Germline assignment: CDR1 LGHDT and CDR2 YNNKEL (reference sequence). There are 15 residues in the CDR3. V was cut by 2 bases and J by 5 bases, with 15 bases left in between. CDR3 nucleotides: TGTGCCAGCAGCCAATCCGGAGGAGAGCTATATGGCTACACCTTC. Amino acid sequence: CASSQSGGELYGYTF.

This clone was detected many times. The CDR3 region is CASSIGTGGQNGYTF. The CDR3 nucleotides are TGTGCCAGCAGTATCGGGACAGGGGGGCAGAATGGCTACACCTTC. This sequence joins TRBV27 and TRBJ1-2; 11 nucleotides line up with TRBD1. The V gene end was trimmed by 5 bases and the J gene end by 6 bases; junction bases not matched to a gene: 8. The CDR3 has 15 residues. Germline CDR1 reads MNHEY; CDR2 reads SMNVEV (reference sequence).

CDR3 amino acids: CAWSEVLDEQFF. CDR3 DNA: TGTGCCTGGAGTGAGGTATTGGATGAGCAGTTCTTC. This chain links TRBV30 with TRBJ2-1; D remains ambiguous. The germline V gene encodes CDR1 GTSNPN and CDR2 SVGIG (reference sequence). The CDR3 runs to 12 residues. V shed 1 base and J shed 8 bases, with 9 bases lying between them. Together with reference TRBV30 and TRBJ2-1, the CDR3 gives the full variable domain: SQTIHQWPATLVQPVGSPLSLECTVEGTSNPNLYWYRQAAGRGLQLLFYSVGIGQISSEVPQNLSASRPQDRQFILSSKKLLLSDSGFYLCAWSEVLDEQFFGPGTRLTVL.

The chain uses TRBV13 and TRBJ1-1; perhaps TRBD1 as D (6 bases). Germline values: CDR1 PRHDT, CDR2 FYEKMQ (reference sequence). V was trimmed by 3 bases and J by 4 bases, leaving 9 bases between them. CDR3 length: 13 residues. This CDR3 is CASSFRGGTEAFF. The CDR3 nucleotides are TGTGCCAGCAGCTTCAGAGGGGGCACTGAAGCTTTCTTT.

The chain recombines TRBV6-5 with TRBJ1-2, with D tentatively TRBD1 (5 bases). The V end lost 5 bases, the J end lost 7 bases, and 8 bases lay between the germline ends. The germline V gene encodes CDR1 MNHEY and CDR2 SVGAGI. The CDR3 runs 11 residues. CDR3 sequence reads: CASSPGFGYTF. CDR3 nucleotides: TGTGCCAGCAGTCCAGGGTTTGGCTACACCTTC.

This sequence joins TRBV7-2 and TRBJ2-1, with 8 bases that match TRBD2. Trimming took 4 bases from V and 5 from J; bases not matched to a gene: 4. Germline CDR1 and CDR2: SGHTA and FQGNSA. This CDR3 comprises 14 residues. This CDR3 is CASSSGGANNEQFF. CDR3 bases: TGTGCCAGCAGCTCGGGGGGGGCCAACAATGAGCAGTTCTTC.

The CDR3 coding sequence is TGTGCCAGCAGTTTATCGTCTGCAGGGAGCCATCAGCCCCAGCATTTT. Encoded protein: CASSLSSAGSHQPQHF. V and J are TRBV27 and TRBJ1-5, with D perhaps TRBD1 (5 bases). Germline lookup yields CDR1 MNHEY and CDR2 SMNVEV (reference sequence). The CDR3 is 16 amino acids. Trimming left V 0 bases short and J 5 bases short, with 14 bases between.

V is TRBV5-8 and J is TRBJ1-5; D uncertain. CDR1 is SGHTS, CDR2 YDEGEE, per germline. V gave up 0 bases and J gave up 3 bases, with 10 bases separating them. The CDR3 loop spans 15 amino acids. This CDR3 reads CASSLGRTANQPQHF. The CDR3 DNA is TGTGCCAGCAGCTTGGGGCGTACGGCCAATCAGCCCCAGCATTTT.

The rearrangement uses TRBV6-5 and TRBJ1-5, with D possibly matching TRBD1 (6 bases). The length of the CDR3 is 14 residues. V lost 9 bases, J lost 1 base, and 13 bases lay in between. Germline lookup yields CDR1 MNHEY and CDR2 SVGAGI. The chain's CDR3 is CASQGFLSNQPQHF. The CDR3 coding sequence is TGTGCCAGTCAGGGGTTTTTGAGCAATCAGCCCCAGCATTTT.

The J gene is TRBJ1-2, the V gene TRBV3-1 (or the pseudogene TRBV3-2); D might be TRBD1 (6 bases). Germline CDR1 reads LGHDT; CDR2 reads YNNKEL (reference sequence). Trimming stripped 6 bases from V and 2 bases from J, with 19 bases between. The CDR3 length is 16 residues. The CDR3 DNA follows: TGTGCCAGCAGTTTAGCCCCAGGGGCCGGGAACTATGGCTACACCTTC. It translates to CASSLAPGAGNYGYTF.

The rearrangement links TRBV5-5 to TRBJ1-6; D is unclear. Germline V CDR1 and CDR2: SGHKS, YYEKEE (reference sequence). The CDR3 spans 16 residues. Trimming pared 0 bases from V and 9 bases from J, leaving 16 bases between. The CDR3 is CASSLDPNTLGSPLHF. The CDR3 coding sequence is TGTGCCAGCAGCTTGGATCCCAACACCTTGGGTTCACCCCTCCACTTT. Drawing the rest from reference TRBV5-5 and TRBJ1-6, the complete variable domain is DAGVTQSPTHLIKTRGQQVTLRCSPISGHKSVSWYQQVLGQGPQFIFQYYEKEERGRGNFPDRFSARQFPNYSSELNVNALLLGDSALYLCASSLDPNTLGSPLHFGNGTRLTVT.

Written as DNA, the CDR3 is TGTGCCAGCAGTTTCGGGGGGCTGGAGACCCAGTACTTC. Amino acid sequence: CASSFGGLETQYF. The chain combines TRBV27 with TRBJ2-5; weak D call: TRBD2 (7 bases). The V gene lost 3 bases and the J gene lost 5 bases, with 10 bases spanning the gap. CDR3 length equals 13 residues. Germline-derived CDR1 and CDR2 are MNHEY and SMNVEV (reference sequence).

The chain employs TRBV5-1 and TRBJ1-1; no firm D call. From germline, CDR1 is SGHRS and CDR2 YFSETQ. V gave up 4 bases and J gave up 6 bases, with 16 bases separating them. The CDR3 covers 14 residues. CDR3 in amino acids: CASSENTVTPEAFF. The CDR3 nucleotides read TGCGCCAGCAGCGAAAATACAGTTACGCCTGAAGCTTTCTTT. Drawing the rest from reference TRBV5-1 and TRBJ1-1, the complete variable domain is KAGVTQTPRYLIKTRGQQVTLSCSPISGHRSVSWYQQTPGQGLQFLFEYFSETQRNKGNFPGRFSGRQFSNSRSEMNVSTLELGDSALYLCASSENTVTPEAFFGQGTRLTVV.

The chain couples TRBV9 to TRBJ2-1; D call uncertain. There are 14 residues in the CDR3. Trimming pared 4 bases from V and 0 bases from J, leaving 8 bases between. CDR1 and CDR2 (germline): SGDLS, YYNGEE. CDR3 residues: CASSSRPSYNEQFF. CDR3 coding DNA: TGTGCCAGCAGCTCCCGCCCCTCCTACAATGAGCAGTTCTTC.

This chain connects TRBV19 to TRBJ2-3, with TRBD2 identical over 12 bases. Trimming took 6 bases from V and 2 from J; bases not matched to a gene: 3. The CDR3 runs to 15 residues. Germline assignment: CDR1 LNHDA and CDR2 SQIVND (reference sequence). The CDR3 reads CASRLAGGSTDTQYF. CDR3 DNA: TGTGCCAGTAGGCTAGCGGGGGGGTCCACAGATACGCAGTATTTT.